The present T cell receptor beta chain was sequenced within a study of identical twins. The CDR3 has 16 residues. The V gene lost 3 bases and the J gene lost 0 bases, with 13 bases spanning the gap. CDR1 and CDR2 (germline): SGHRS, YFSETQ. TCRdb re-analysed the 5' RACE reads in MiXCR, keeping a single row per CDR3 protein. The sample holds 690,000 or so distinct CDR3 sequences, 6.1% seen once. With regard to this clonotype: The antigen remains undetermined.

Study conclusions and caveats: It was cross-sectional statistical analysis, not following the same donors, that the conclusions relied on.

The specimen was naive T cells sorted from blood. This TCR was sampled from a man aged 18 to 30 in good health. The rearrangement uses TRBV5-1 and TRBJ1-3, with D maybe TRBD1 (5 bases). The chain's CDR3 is CASSSNPGSSGNTIYF. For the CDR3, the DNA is TGCGCCAGCAGCTCAAATCCAGGGAGCTCTGGAAACACCATATATTTT.